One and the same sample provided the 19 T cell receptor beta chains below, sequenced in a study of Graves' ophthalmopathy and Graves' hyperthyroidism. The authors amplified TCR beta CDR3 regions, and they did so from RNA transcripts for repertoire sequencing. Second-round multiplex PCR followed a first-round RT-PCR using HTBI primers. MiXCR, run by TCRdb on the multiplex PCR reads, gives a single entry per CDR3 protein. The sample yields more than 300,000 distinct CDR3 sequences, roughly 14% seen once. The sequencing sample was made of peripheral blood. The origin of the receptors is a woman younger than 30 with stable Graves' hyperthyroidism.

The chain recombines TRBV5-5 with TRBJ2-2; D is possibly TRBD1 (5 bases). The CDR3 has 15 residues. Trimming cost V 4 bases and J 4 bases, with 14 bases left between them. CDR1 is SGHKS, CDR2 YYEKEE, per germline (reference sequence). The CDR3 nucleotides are TGTGCCAGCAGCCGGTCGTGGGGCACCACCGGGGAGCTGTTTTTT. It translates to CASSRSWGTTGELFF.

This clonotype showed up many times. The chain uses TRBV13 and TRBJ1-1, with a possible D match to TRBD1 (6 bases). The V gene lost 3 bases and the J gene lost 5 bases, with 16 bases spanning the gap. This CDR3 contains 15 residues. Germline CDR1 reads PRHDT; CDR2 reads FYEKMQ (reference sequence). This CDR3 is CASSFYRAAGTEAFF. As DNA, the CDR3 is TGTGCCAGCAGCTTCTACAGGGCAGCGGGGACTGAAGCTTTCTTT.

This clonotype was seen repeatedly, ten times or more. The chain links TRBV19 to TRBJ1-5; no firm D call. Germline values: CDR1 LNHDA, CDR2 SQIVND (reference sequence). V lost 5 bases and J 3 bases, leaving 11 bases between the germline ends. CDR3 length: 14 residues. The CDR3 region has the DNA TGTGCCAGTAGTCCGGACGGTTTCAATCAGCCCCAGCATTTT. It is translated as CASSPDGFNQPQHF.

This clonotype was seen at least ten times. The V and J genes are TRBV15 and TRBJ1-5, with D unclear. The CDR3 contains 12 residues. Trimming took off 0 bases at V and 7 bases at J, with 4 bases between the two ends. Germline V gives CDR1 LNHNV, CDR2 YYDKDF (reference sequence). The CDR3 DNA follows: TGTGCCACCAGCAGAGATGAGCAGCCCCAGCATTTT. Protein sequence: CATSRDEQPQHF.

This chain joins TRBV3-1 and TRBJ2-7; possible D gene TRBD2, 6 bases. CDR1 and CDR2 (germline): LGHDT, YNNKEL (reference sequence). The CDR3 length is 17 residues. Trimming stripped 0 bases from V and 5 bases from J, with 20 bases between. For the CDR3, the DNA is TGTGCCAGCAGCCAAGATGGGACTCCTACTCCTTTCGACGAGCAGTACTTC. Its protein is CASSQDGTPTPFDEQYF.

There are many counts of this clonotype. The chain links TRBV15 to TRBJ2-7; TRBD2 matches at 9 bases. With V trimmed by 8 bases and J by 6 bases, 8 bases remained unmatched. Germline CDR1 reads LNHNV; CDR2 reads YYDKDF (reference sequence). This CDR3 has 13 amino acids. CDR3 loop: CATAGGVGVEQYF. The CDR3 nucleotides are TGTGCCACCGCGGGGGGGGTGGGCGTCGAGCAGTACTTC.

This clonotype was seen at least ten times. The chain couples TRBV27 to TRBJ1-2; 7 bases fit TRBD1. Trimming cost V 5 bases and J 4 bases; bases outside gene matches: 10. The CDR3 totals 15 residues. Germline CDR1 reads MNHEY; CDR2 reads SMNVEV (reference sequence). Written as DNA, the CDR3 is TGTGCCAGCAGTCAACCGGGACAGCCTGTCTATGGCTACACCTTC. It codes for CASSQPGQPVYGYTF.

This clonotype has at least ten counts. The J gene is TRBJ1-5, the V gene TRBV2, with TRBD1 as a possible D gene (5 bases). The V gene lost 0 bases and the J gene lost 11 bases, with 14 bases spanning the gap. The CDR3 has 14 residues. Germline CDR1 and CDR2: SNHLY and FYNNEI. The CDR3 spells CASSEAQSGRSQHF. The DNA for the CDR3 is TGTGCCAGCAGTGAAGCGCAATCAGGGAGGTCCCAGCATTTT. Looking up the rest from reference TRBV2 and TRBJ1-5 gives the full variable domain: EPEVTQTPSHQVTQMGQEVILRCVPISNHLYFYWYRQILGQKVEFLVSFYNNEISEKSEIFDDQFSVERPDGSNFTLKIRSTKLEDSAMYFCASSEAQSGRSQHFGDGTRLSIL.

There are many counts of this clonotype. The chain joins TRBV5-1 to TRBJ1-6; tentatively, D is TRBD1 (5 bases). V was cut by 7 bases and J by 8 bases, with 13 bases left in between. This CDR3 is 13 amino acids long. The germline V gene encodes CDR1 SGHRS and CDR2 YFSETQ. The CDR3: CASRQNWDSPLHF. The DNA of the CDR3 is TGCGCCAGCCGACAGAACTGGGATTCACCCCTCCACTTT.

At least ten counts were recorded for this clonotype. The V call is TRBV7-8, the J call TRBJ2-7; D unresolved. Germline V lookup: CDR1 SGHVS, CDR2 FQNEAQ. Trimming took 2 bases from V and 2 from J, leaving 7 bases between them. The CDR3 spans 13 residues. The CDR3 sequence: CASSLRLPYEQYF. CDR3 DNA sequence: TGTGCCAGCAGCTTAAGGCTCCCCTACGAGCAGTACTTC.

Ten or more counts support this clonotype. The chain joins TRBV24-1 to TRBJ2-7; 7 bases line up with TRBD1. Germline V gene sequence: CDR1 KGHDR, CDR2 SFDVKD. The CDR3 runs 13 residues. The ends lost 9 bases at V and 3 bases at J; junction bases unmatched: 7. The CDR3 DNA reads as TGTGCCACCTGGACAGGCGACAACTACGAGCAGTACTTC. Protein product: CATWTGDNYEQYF.

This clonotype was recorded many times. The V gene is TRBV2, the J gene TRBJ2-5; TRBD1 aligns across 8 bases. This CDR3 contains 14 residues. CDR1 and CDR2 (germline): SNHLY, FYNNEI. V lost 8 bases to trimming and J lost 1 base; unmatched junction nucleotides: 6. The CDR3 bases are TGTGCCAGCCTGACAGGGGACTTCCAAGAGACCCAGTACTTC. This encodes CASLTGDFQETQYF.

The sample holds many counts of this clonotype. The CDR3: CASSLSNNYGYTF. Written as DNA, the CDR3 is TGCGCCAGCAGCTTGTCCAATAACTATGGCTACACCTTC. V gene TRBV5-1 combines with J gene TRBJ1-2; D gene ambiguous. The CDR3 is made up of 13 amino acids. Looked up from germline, CDR1 is SGHRS and CDR2 is YFSETQ. The ends were cut back, 1 base at V and 1 base at J, with 5 bases in the middle.

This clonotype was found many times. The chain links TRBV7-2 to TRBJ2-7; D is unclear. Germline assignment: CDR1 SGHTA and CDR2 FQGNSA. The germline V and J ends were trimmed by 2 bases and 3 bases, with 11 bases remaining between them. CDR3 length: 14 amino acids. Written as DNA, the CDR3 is TGTGCCAGCAGCTTAACGCGACGGATCTACGAGCAGTACTTC. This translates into CASSLTRRIYEQYF.

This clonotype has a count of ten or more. The chain's CDR3 is CASSPTGTPVAKNIQYF. As DNA, the CDR3 is TGTGCCAGCAGTCCCACCGGGACCCCCGTGGCCAAAAACATTCAGTACTTC. The chain has TRBV12-3 or TRBV12-4 and TRBJ2-4, with D possibly being TRBD1 or TRBD2 (5 bases each). The CDR3 contains 17 residues. The V and J ends lost 5 bases and 1 base respectively, with 18 bases between them.

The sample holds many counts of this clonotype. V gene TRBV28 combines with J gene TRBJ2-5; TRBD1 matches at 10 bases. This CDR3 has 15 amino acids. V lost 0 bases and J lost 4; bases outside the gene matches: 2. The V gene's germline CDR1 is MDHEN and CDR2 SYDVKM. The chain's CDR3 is CASSLWRTGGETQYF. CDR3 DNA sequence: TGTGCCAGCAGTTTATGGCGGACAGGGGGAGAGACCCAGTACTTC.

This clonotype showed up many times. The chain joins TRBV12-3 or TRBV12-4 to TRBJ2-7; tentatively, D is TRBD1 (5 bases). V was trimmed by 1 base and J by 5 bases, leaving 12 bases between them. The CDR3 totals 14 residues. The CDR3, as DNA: TGTGCCAGCAGTTTAGGCAGGGCCCTCGACGAGCAGTACTTC. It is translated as CASSLGRALDEQYF.

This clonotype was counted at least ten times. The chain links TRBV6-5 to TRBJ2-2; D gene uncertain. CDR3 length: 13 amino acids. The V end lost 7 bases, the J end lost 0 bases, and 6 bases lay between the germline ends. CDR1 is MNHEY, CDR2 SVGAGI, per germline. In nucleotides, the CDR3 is TGTGCCAGCAAACTGACGAACACCGGGGAGCTGTTTTTT. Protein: CASKLTNTGELFF.

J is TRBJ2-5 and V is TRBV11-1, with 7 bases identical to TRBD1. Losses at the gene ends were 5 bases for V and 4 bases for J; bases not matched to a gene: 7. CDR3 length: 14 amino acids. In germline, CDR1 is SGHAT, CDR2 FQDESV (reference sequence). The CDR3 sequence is CASSGNRGGETQYF. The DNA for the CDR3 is TGTGCCAGCAGCGGGAACAGGGGTGGAGAGACCCAGTACTTC.